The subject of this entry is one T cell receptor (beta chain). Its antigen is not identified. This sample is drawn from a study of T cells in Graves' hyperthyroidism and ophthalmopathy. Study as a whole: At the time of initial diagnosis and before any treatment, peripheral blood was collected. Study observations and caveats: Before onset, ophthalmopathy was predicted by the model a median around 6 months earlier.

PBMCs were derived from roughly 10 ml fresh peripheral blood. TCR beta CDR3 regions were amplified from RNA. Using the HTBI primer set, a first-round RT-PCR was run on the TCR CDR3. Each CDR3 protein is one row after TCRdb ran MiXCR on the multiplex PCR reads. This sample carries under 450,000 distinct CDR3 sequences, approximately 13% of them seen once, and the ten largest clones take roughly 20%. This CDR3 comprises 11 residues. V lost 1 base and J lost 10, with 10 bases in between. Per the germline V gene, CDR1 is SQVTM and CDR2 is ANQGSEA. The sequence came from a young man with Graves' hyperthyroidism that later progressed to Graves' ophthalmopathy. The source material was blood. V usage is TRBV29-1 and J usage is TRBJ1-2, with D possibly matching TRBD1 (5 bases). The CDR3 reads CSVEVRGAYTF. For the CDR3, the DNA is TGCAGCGTTGAAGTGAGAGGGGCCTACACCTTC.